Listed here are 7 T cell receptor beta chains from one sample, sequenced in a study of cytomegalovirus exposure and HLA in healthy donors (dated by TCRdb to the late 2010s). The library was produced with the immunoSEQ multiplex PCR assay. For the multiplex PCR, a mixture combining 60 forward primers for TCR Vbeta segments and 13 reverse primers for TCR Jbeta segments was used. Not all clones reach the TCRdb copy of this immuneACCESS table, which keeps in-frame sequences only. Checked studies attribute under half of the gap to unresolved V genes and leave the rest unexplained. In all, the sample holds 200,000 or so clones, and 65% to 85% of those were seen once. 5% to 6% of the sample is taken by the ten largest. Sequencing used PBMCs. These receptor sequences come from a woman aged 25 to 45 in good health and CMV-seropositive.

The chain combines TRBV6-1 with TRBJ2-1; D is possibly TRBD2 (6 bases). This CDR3 spans 15 amino acids. The V gene's germline CDR1 is MNHNS and CDR2 SASEGT. The V gene lost 9 bases and the J gene lost 2 bases, with 17 bases spanning the gap. For the CDR3, the DNA is TGTGCCAGTAAGTCCGGGAGAGGGACCTACAATGAGCAGTTCTTC. Translated: CASKSGRGTYNEQFF.

A remark on this clone: Compared with germline, one end of the junction differs, possibly owing to a read error. The chain recombines TRBV20-1 with TRBJ2-7; 8 nucleotides line up with TRBD2. The germline CDR1 and CDR2 sequences are DFQATT and SNEGSKA (reference sequence). There are 11 residues in the CDR3. The CDR3 bases are TGCAGTGCTCCTAGGACTAGCCTTCTTGTCTTC. This sequence encodes CSAPRTSLLVF.

The chain is built from TRBV27 and TRBJ1-4; TRBD1 aligns across 9 bases. V lost 5 bases and J lost 7; bases outside the gene matches: 8. Germline V CDR1 and CDR2: MNHEY, SMNVEV (reference sequence). The CDR3 runs to 15 residues. For the CDR3, the DNA is TGTGCCAGCAGTCCGGACAGGGGAGAGGTTGAAAAACTGTTTTTT. This translates into CASSPDRGEVEKLFF.

V and J are TRBV5-1 and TRBJ2-3; tentatively, D is TRBD2 (6 bases). V was cut by 4 bases and J by 1 base, with 25 bases left in between. CDR1 is SGHRS, CDR2 YFSETQ, per germline. The CDR3 has 19 residues. The CDR3 spells CASSRSLSRDLSRTDTQYF. For the CDR3, the DNA is TGCGCCAGCAGCCGCAGCCTGAGCCGGGACTTGAGCCGCACAGATACGCAGTATTTT.

The gene calls are TRBV5-6 and TRBJ1-2; possible D gene TRBD1, 6 bases. The CDR3 contains 14 residues. Germline CDR1 SGHDT, CDR2 YYEEEE. V lost 4 bases, J lost 8 bases, and 18 bases lay in between. The CDR3 coding sequence is TGTGCCAGCAGCCCAGGGGCTCCCCTTGGCGGCTACACCTTC. This sequence encodes CASSPGAPLGGYTF.

In its sample, this clone was seen a few times. CDR3 sequence: CSAENEDEQFF. For the CDR3, the DNA is TGCAGTGCAGAGAACGAGGATGAGCAGTTCTTC. V gene TRBV20-1 combines with J gene TRBJ2-1; D gene unclear. Germline V gene data show CDR1 as DFQATT and CDR2 as SNEGSKA (reference sequence). The CDR3 spans 11 residues. The ends were cut back, 6 bases at V and 8 bases at J, with 11 bases in the middle.

This clone was recorded a few times. The chain couples TRBV2 to TRBJ2-1; D is unresolved. V lost 3 bases, J lost 9 bases, and 15 bases lay in between. The germline V gene has CDR1 SNHLY and CDR2 FYNNEI. CDR3 length equals 14 residues. CDR3 loop: CASSDSPWAGEQFF. CDR3 coding DNA: TGTGCCAGCAGTGACTCACCTTGGGCCGGTGAGCAGTTCTTC.